This T cell receptor (beta chain) was captured by sequencing in a study of T cell responses to AZD1222 COVID-19 vaccine. Study outcomes and limitations: White British ancestry dominated among donors, who included more females, and clonal diversity was possibly underestimated. All repertoire sampling was performed exclusively after the peak T cell response. With two AZD1222 doses given, Spike-specific TCR breadth and depth both rose.

Both about-4-week and about-12-week second-dose recipients were combined. On this clone itself: Its specificity is not known.

Libraries were prepared by immunoSEQ multiplex PCR; TCRdb keeps only in-frame clonotypes and omits some of them. The data show around 130,000 clones, approximately 86% seen once. In germline, CDR1 is SGDLS, CDR2 YYNGEE. The CDR3 is 14 amino acids. Trimming took off 4 bases at V and 3 bases at J, with 14 bases between the two ends. The chain carries TRBV9 and TRBJ2-7; tentatively, D is TRBD1 or TRBD2 (5 bases each). The receptor's source is an adult who received the AZD1222 COVID-19 vaccine. Specimen: peripheral blood, collected 28 days after the second AZD1222 dose. This CDR3 is CASSPAGTGYEQYF. In DNA, the CDR3 is TGTGCCAGCAGCCCGGCCGGGACGGGCTACGAGCAGTACTTC.